This T cell receptor beta chain stems from a study of vaccination effects on CD4 cells after COVID-19. Study-wide context: Each participant received a vaccine that was either BNT162b2 or mRNA-1273, given as two doses.

Looked up from germline, CDR1 is MNHEY and CDR2 is SVGEGT. The CDR3 loop spans 14 amino acids. V lost 6 bases and J lost 7; bases outside the gene matches: 8. General study results and limits: Marked clonal contraction was seen late after vaccination (in both infection- and vaccine-induced clones). Convalescent patients' post-vaccine spike repertoire was mostly distinct vaccine-induced clones.

Notes on this clone: The antigen is undetermined.

Some clones are missing from TCRdb's copy, which holds only in-frame ones; the method was immunoSEQ multiplex PCR. This table has around 37,000 clones, just under 75% appearing once. With the ViraFEST assay, the study expanded antigen-specific CD4+ T cells using viral peptide pools, then sequenced them. Following an approximately 10-day culture, CD4+ T cells were purified. The person was diagnosed with PCR-confirmed SARS-CoV-2 infection between March and December 2020. Wells containing roughly 1.8 million PBMC each were cultured with approximately 10 IU/ml IL-2 and 7.5 to 10 ug/ml peptides. The gene calls are TRBV6-2 or TRBV6-3 and TRBJ1-5, with 8 positions matching TRBD1. The TCR originated in a human donor who had a prior SARS-CoV-2 infection. The sample here was CD4+ T cells from PBMCs cultured with a peptide pool, taken before COVID-19 vaccination. The DNA of the CDR3 is TGTGCCAGCAGCAGACAGGGGTTGGGACAGCCCCAGCATTTT. Its protein is CASSRQGLGQPQHF.